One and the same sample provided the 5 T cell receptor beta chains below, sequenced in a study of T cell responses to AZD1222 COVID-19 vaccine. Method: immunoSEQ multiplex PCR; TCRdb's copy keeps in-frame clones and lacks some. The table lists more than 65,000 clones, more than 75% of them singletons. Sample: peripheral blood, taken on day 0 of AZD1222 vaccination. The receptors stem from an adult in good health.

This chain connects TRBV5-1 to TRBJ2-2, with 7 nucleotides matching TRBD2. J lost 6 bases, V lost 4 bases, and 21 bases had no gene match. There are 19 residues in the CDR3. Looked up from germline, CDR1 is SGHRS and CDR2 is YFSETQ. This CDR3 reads CASSKNFGGFAGESGELFF. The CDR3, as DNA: TGCGCCAGCAGCAAAAATTTTGGTGGCTTTGCGGGGGAGTCCGGGGAGCTGTTTTTT. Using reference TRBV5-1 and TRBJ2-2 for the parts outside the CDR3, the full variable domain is KAGVTQTPRYLIKTRGQQVTLSCSPISGHRSVSWYQQTPGQGLQFLFEYFSETQRNKGNFPGRFSGRQFSNSRSEMNVSTLELGDSALYLCASSKNFGGFAGESGELFFGEGSRLTVL.

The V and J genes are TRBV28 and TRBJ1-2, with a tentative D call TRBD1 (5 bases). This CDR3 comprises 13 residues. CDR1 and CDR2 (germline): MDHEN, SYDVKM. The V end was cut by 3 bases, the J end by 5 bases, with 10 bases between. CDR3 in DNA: TGTGCCAGCAGTTTTCCAGGGACTTATGGCTACACCTTC. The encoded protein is CASSFPGTYGYTF.

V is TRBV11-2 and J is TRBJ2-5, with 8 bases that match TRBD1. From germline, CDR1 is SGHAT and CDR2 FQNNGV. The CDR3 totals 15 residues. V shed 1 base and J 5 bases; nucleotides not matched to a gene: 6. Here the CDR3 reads CASSLGPGGTETQYF. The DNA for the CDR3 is TGTGCCAGCAGCTTAGGACCAGGGGGCACTGAGACCCAGTACTTC.

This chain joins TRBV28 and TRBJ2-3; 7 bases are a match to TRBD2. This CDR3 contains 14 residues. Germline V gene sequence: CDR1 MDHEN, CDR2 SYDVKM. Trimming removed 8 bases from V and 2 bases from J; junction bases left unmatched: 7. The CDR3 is CASHPAGPTDTQYF. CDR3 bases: TGTGCCAGCCACCCAGCGGGGCCCACAGATACGCAGTATTTT.

CDR3 sequence (DNA): TGTGCCAGCGCCCGGACAACTAATGAAAAACTGTTTTTT. Protein product: CASARTTNEKLFF. The V gene is TRBV28, the J gene TRBJ1-4; no clear D. Germline lookup yields CDR1 MDHEN and CDR2 SYDVKM. The CDR3 length is 13 residues. Trimming removed 8 bases at V and 0 bases at J, with 7 bases between. Looking up the rest from reference TRBV28 and TRBJ1-4 gives the full variable domain: DVKVTQSSRYLVKRTGEKVFLECVQDMDHENMFWYRQDPGLGLRLIYFSYDVKMKEKGDIPEGYSVSREKKERFSLILESASTNQTSMYLCASARTTNEKLFFGSGTQLSVL.